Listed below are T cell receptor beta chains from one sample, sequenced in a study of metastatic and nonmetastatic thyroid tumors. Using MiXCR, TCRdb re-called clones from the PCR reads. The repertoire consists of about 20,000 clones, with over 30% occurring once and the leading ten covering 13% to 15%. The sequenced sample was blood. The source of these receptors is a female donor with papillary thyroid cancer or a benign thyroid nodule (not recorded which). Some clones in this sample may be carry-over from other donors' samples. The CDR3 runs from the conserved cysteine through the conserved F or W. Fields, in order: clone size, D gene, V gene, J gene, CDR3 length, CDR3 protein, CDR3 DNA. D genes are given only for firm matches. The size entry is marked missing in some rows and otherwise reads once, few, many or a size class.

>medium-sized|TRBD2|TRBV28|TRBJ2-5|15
CASSQMTSEQETQYF
TGTGCCAGCAGCCAAATGACTAGCGAACAAGAGACCCAGTACTTC
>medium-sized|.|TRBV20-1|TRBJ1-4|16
CSARDNMKGTNEKLFF
TGCAGTGCTAGAGATAATATGAAGGGGACTAATGAAAAACTGTTTTTT
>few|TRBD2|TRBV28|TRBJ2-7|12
CATGQRDLEQYF
TGCGCCACCGGGCAGCGGGATTTGGAGCAGTACTTC
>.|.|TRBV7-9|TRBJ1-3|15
CASSHGSRSGNTIYF
TGTGCCAGCAGCCACGGGTCACGCTCTGGAAACACCATATATTTT
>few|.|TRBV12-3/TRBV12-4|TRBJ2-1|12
CASKGHLDEQFF
TGTGCCAGCAAGGGACATTTGGATGAGCAGTTCTTC
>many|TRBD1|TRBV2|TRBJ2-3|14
CASSERGRPDTQYF
TGTGCCAGCAGTGAAAGGGGGCGCCCAGATACGCAGTATTTT
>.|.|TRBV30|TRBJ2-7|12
CASSPQGYEQYF
TGTGCCTCTTCCCCTCAGGGCTACGAGCAGTACTTC
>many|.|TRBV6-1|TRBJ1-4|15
CASSERGAEGEKLFF
TGTGCCAGCAGTGAAAGGGGGGCGGAAGGAGAAAAACTGTTTTTT
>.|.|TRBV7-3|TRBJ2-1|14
CASSFSGAYNEQFF
TGTGCCAGCAGCTTTAGCGGAGCATACAATGAGCAGTTCTTC
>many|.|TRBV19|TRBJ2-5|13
CASSSTEQETQYF
TGTGCCAGTAGTTCGACAGAACAAGAGACCCAGTACTTC
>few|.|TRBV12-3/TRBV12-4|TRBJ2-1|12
CASRALDNEQFF
TGTGCCAGCAGGGCCCTTGACAATGAGCAGTTCTTC
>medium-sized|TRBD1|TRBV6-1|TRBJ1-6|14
CASSLRTGSSPLHF
TGTGCCAGCAGTTTGAGGACAGGAAGTTCACCCCTCCACTTT
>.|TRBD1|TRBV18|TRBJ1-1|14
CASSPDRGSTEAFF
TGTGCCAGCTCACCAGACAGGGGGAGCACTGAAGCTTTCTTT
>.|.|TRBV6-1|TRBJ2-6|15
CASSDTESGANVLTF
TGTGCCAGCAGTGACACGGAATCTGGGGCCAACGTCCTGACTTTC
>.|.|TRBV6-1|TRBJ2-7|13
CASSITASYEQYF
TGCGCCAGCAGTATTACAGCTTCCTACGAGCAGTACTTC
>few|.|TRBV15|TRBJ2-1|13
CATSSRGYNEQFF
TGTGCCACCAGCAGCAGGGGCTACAATGAGCAGTTCTTC
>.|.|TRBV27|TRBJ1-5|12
CASSKLGQPQHF
TGTGCCAGCAGCAAGCTAGGTCAGCCCCAGCATTTT
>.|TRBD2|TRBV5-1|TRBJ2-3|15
CASIPGAGEVDTQYF
TGCGCCAGCATCCCAGGAGCGGGAGAGGTAGATACGCAGTATTTT
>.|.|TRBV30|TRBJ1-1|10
CAWRGREAFF
TGTGCCTGGAGGGGAAGGGAAGCTTTCTTT
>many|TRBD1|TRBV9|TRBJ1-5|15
CASSVGQGGSQPQHF
TGTGCCAGCAGCGTAGGACAGGGAGGGAGTCAGCCCCAGCATTTT
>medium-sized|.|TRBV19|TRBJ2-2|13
CASSIWGAGELFF
TGTGCCAGTAGTATTTGGGGGGCCGGGGAGCTGTTTTTT
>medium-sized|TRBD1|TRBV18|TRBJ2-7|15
CASSPQRGLVHEQYF
TGTGCCAGCTCACCACAAAGGGGGCTTGTCCACGAGCAGTACTTC
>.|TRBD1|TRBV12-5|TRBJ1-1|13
CASGWDSHTEAFF
TGTGCTAGTGGCTGGGACAGTCACACTGAAGCTTTCTTT
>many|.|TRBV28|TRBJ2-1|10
CASKDDEQFF
TGTGCCAGCAAGGATGATGAGCAGTTCTTC
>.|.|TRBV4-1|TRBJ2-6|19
CASSLGEADGLSGANVLTF
TGCGCCAGCAGCTTGGGGGAGGCGGACGGTCTCTCTGGGGCCAACGTCCTGACTTTC
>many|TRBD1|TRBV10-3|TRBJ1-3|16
CAISEGTGASGNTIYF
TGTGCCATCAGTGAGGGGACAGGGGCCTCTGGAAACACCATATATTTT
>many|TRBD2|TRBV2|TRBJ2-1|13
CASSGGGVNEQFF
TGTGCCAGCAGTGGGGGGGGGGTGAACGAGCAGTTCTTC
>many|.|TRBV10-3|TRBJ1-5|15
CAISEVGGDNQPQHF
TGTGCCATCAGTGAAGTGGGTGGGGACAATCAGCCCCAGCATTTT
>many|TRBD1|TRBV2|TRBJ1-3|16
CASSEAFDRARNTIYF
TGTGCCAGCAGTGAAGCCTTCGACAGGGCAAGAAACACCATATATTTT
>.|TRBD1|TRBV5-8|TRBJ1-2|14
CASSSGQGTYGYTF
TGTGCCAGCAGCTCCGGACAGGGGACCTATGGCTACACCTTC
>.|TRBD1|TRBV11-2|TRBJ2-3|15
CASSSRDRLEDTQYF
TGTGCCAGCAGCTCCCGGGACAGGCTAGAGGATACGCAGTATTTT
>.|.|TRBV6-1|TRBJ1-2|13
CAGQTAANYGYTF
TGTGCCGGACAAACAGCAGCTAACTATGGCTACACCTTC
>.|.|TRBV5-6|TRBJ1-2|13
CASSLSGIYGYTF
TGTGCCAGCAGCTTGTCAGGGATCTATGGCTACACCTTC
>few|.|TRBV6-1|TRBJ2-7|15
CASSRSGTLGDEQYF
TGTGCCAGCAGTAGATCCGGGACCCTAGGAGACGAGCAGTACTTC
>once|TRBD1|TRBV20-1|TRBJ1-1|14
CSARDEGASPEAFF
TGCAGTGCTAGAGATGAGGGGGCGAGTCCTGAAGCTTTCTTT